The 6 T cell receptor beta chains listed next were all sequenced from one sample in a study of cytomegalovirus exposure and HLA in healthy donors. PCR involved 60 Vbeta and 13 Jbeta primers. TCRdb keeps only in-frame clones here, not all; method: immunoSEQ multiplex PCR. The sample yields 130,000 or so clones, around 65% seen once. The sequenced sample was PBMCs. All receptors come from a woman aged 55-75 years in good health and CMV-seronegative.

This chain links TRBV15 with TRBJ1-2; 8 bases are shared with TRBD1. The J segment lost 6 bases and the V segment lost 3 bases, leaving 3 bases of the junction unmatched. This CDR3 comprises 13 residues. Germline V gene data show CDR1 as LNHNV and CDR2 as YYDKDF (reference sequence). The CDR3 sequence: CATSRDRDDGYTF. CDR3 coding DNA: TGTGCCACCAGCAGGGACAGGGATGATGGCTACACCTTC.

The chain uses TRBV5-5 and TRBJ1-5; weak D call: TRBD1 (5 bases). Trimming pared 1 base from V and 0 bases from J, leaving 17 bases between. The CDR3 length is 18 residues. Germline CDR1 is SGHKS and CDR2 is YYEKEE (reference sequence). Here the CDR3 DNA reads TGTGCCAGCAGCTTGAGTCTGGGGCAGCCGTATAGCAATCAGCCCCAGCATTTT. Encoded protein: CASSLSLGQPYSNQPQHF.

The CDR3 protein is CASSRTGQGYNEQFF. The DNA of the CDR3 is TGTGCCAGCAGCAGGACCGGACAGGGATACAATGAGCAGTTCTTC. This chain connects TRBV5-4 to TRBJ2-1, with TRBD1 matching 8 bases. J lost 4 bases, V lost 4 bases, and 7 bases had no gene match. The CDR3 extends over 15 amino acids. Germline V lookup: CDR1 SGHNT, CDR2 YYREEE (reference sequence).

The genes are TRBV7-2 and TRBJ2-5; unclear D gene. In germline, CDR1 is SGHTA, CDR2 FQGNSA. The CDR3 totals 14 residues. The V and J ends lost 0 bases and 2 bases respectively, with 7 bases between them. CDR3 sequence reads: CASSLAGSQETQYF. The CDR3 nucleotides are TGTGCCAGCAGCTTAGCTGGCAGTCAAGAGACCCAGTACTTC.

The rearrangement joins TRBV18 to TRBJ2-7; D is perhaps TRBD2 (5 bases). CDR1 is KGHSH, CDR2 LQKENI, per germline. This CDR3 is 13 amino acids long. Trimming took off 6 bases at V and 5 bases at J, with 14 bases between the two ends. The CDR3 protein is CASSLDGVDEQYF. The CDR3 coding sequence is TGTGCCAGCTCGCTGGACGGGGTGGACGAGCAGTACTTC. Full variable domain (rest looked up from reference TRBV18 and TRBJ2-7): NAGVMQNPRHLVRRRGQEARLRCSPMKGHSHVYWYRQLPEEGLKFMVYLQKENIIDESGMPKERFSAEFPKEGPSILRIQQVVRGDSAAYFCASSLDGVDEQYFGPGTRLTVT.

The V gene is TRBV27, the J gene TRBJ1-4; TRBD1 agrees at 7 bases. The germline V gene encodes CDR1 MNHEY and CDR2 SMNVEV (reference sequence). The CDR3 has 14 residues. Germline trimming cut 3 bases from V and 7 bases from J; bases unmatched to any gene: 5. The CDR3 nucleotides are TGTGCCAGCAGTTTGGTGAGGGGGCGTGAAAAACTGTTTTTT. It yields the protein CASSLVRGREKLFF.